The clone carrying this T cell receptor beta chain has only a few counts. Its antigen is currently unknown. The CDR3 extends over 15 amino acids. The germline V and J ends were trimmed by 0 bases and 8 bases, with 13 bases remaining between them. Germline V gene data show CDR1 as LNHNV and CDR2 as YYDKDF (reference sequence). This entry comes from a study of T-cell memory formation after mild COVID-19. Findings and caveats of the study: The main location of contracting CD4+ clones was CM and EM, and that of contracting CD8+ clones was EMRA.

TCRdb reprocessed the 5' RACE reads via MiXCR and lists one record per CDR3 protein. This sample has roughly 100,000 distinct CDR3 sequences, with roughly an eighth found just once. Sequenced: PBMCs or a T cell subset sorted from them (not recorded which). V usage is TRBV15 and J usage is TRBJ1-4, with D maybe TRBD1 (6 bases). The clonotype comes from an adult woman who had mild COVID-19 (a few samples of this study predate the infection). Cell type and time point are not known. CDR3 sequence: CATSRDRGAPEKLFF. CDR3 sequence (DNA): TGTGCCACCAGCAGAGATCGGGGGGCGCCCGAAAAACTGTTTTTT.